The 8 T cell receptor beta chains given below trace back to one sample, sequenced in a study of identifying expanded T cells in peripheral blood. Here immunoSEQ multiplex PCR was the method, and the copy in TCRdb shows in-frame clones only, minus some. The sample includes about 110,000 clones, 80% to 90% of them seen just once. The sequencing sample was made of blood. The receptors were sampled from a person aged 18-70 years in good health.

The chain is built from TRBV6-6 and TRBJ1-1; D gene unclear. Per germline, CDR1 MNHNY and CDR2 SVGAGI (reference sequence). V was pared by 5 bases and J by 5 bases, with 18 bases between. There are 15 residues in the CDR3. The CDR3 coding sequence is TGTGCCAGCAGTCGGGCGGGTGAAACGACGACTGAAGCTTTCTTT. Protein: CASSRAGETTTEAFF.

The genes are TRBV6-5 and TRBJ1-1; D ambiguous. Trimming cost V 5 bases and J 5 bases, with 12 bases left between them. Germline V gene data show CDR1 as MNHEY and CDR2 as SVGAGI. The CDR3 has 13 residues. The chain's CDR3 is CASSPTLRTEAFF. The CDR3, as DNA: TGTGCCAGCAGTCCAACTTTGAGGACTGAAGCTTTCTTT.

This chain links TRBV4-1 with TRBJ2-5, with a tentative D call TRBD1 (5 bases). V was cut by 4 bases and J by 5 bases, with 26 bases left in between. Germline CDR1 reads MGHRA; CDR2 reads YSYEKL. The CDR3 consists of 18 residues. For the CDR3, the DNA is TGCGCCAGCAGCCGCGTCGGTTGGGGCAGTGAAGTTATGGAGACCCAGTACTTC. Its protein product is CASSRVGWGSEVMETQYF.

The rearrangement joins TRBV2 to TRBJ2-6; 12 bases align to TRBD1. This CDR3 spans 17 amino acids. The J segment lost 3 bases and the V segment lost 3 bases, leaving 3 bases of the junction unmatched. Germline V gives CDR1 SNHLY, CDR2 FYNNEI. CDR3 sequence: CASSDWDRGHGANVLTF. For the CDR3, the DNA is TGTGCCAGCAGTGATTGGGACAGGGGGCATGGGGCCAACGTCCTGACTTTC.

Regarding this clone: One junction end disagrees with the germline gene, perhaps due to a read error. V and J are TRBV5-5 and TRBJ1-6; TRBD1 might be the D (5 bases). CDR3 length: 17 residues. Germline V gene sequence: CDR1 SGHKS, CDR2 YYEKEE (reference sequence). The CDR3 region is CASSPRGRPNYNSPLHF. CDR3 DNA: TGCGCCAGCAGCCCCCGGGGGAGGCCAAACTATAATTCACCCCTCCACTTT.

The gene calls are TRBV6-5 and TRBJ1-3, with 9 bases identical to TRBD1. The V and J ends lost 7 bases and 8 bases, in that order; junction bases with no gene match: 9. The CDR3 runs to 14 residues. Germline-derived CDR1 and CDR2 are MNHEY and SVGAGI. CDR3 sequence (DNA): TGTGCCAGCAAGAGGACAGGGGCCCGAGACACCATATATTTT. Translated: CASKRTGARDTIYF.

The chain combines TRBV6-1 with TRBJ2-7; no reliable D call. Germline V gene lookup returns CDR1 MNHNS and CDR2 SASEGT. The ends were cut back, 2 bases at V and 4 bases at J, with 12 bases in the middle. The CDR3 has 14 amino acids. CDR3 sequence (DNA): TGTGCCAGCAGTGAATCGGCCTCTGGATACGAGCAGTACTTC. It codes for CASSESASGYEQYF.

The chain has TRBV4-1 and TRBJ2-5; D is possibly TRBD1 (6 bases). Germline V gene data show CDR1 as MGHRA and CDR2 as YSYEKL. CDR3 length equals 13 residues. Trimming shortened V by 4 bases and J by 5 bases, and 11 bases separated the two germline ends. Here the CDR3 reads CASSRYRAETQYF. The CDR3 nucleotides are TGCGCCAGCAGCCGCTACAGGGCGGAGACCCAGTACTTC.